This TCR beta chain was documented in a study of CD8+ T cells in alopecia areata. Overall study results and limits: For lesional scalp, especially alopecia totalis/universalis, clonality was higher than in normal scalp.

Treatment: oral pan-JAK inhibitor, 5-10 mg twice daily. Per germline, CDR1 SGHVS and CDR2 FNYEAQ. The CDR3 is 13 residues long. Trimming pared 5 bases from V and 10 bases from J, leaving 15 bases between. In each case, RNA was isolated and then reverse transcribed into cDNA as the sequencing template. The data were produced by immunoSEQ multiplex PCR, yet TCRdb's version contains in-frame clones alone and is incomplete. The repertoire holds approximately 150,000 clones, with around 87% as singletons. Regarding this clone: What it binds is unknown.

This sample comprised CD8+ T cells sorted from blood, obtained at week 4, from a patient treated with tofacitinib. The receptor's source is a human donor with alopecia areata. This sequence joins TRBV7-6 and TRBJ2-1; the D gene is possibly TRBD1 (6 bases). DNA for the CDR3: TGTGCCAGCAGCCCTCATGAGGGGGACGAGCAGTTCTTC. Encoded protein: CASSPHEGDEQFF.